The 14 T cell receptor beta chains below all came from one sample that was sequenced in a study of T cell repertoires in aging, cancer and after chemotherapy (dated by TCRdb to about 2019). TCRdb shows the sequencer as Illumina MiSeq. Rearranged TRB sequences spanning V, D and J segments were amplified by multiplex touch-down PCR using a mixed TRB-A/B primer pool. In-frame beta chains were kept once TCRdb had trimmed the public reads at Q25 with fastp and called clones with MiXCR. Each entry merges the rows of one CDR3 protein and shows their most common DNA and genes. The sample table lists around 2,000 distinct CDR3 sequences, roughly a quarter of them with a count of one. About 8.1% of the sample is in the top ten clones. Instead of sorted cells or RNA, genomic DNA extracted from peripheral blood served as the source for amplifying TCR beta rearrangements. The sample consisted of blood. Receptor source: a human donor with a solid tumor.

As for this clonotype: A much larger clonotype is one base distant, so this may be a read error. DNA of the CDR3: TGTGCCAGCAGTTACTTAGGGGGTCGGACTAACTATGGCTACACCTTC. Translated: CASSYLGGRTNYGYTF. The gene calls are TRBV6-5 and TRBJ1-2, with D possibly TRBD1 on 6 matching bases. The CDR3 consists of 16 residues. Per the germline V gene, CDR1 is MNHEY and CDR2 is SVGAGI. Between the trimmed V and J ends, which lost 1 base and 0 bases, there was a span of 12 bases.

This clonotype occurred a few times. The chain joins TRBV5-1 to TRBJ1-6, with unresolved D. V shed 4 bases and J shed 6 bases, with 11 bases lying between them. CDR1 is SGHRS and CDR2 is YFSETQ in the germline V gene. The length of the CDR3 is 14 residues. The CDR3 coding sequence is TGCGCCAGCAGCGCCGACGGTGCTAATTCACCCCTCCACTTT. Amino acids: CASSADGANSPLHF.

This clonotype was seen a few times. The chain couples TRBV18 to TRBJ2-7, with 9 bases matching TRBD1. CDR1 and CDR2 (germline): KGHSH, LQKENI. V lost 0 bases and J lost 4; bases outside the gene matches: 7. The CDR3 contains 16 residues. The CDR3 sequence: CASSPPRTGASYEQYF. The CDR3, as DNA: TGTGCCAGCTCACCACCCAGGACAGGGGCCTCGTACGAGCAGTACTTC. Filled out from reference TRBV18 and TRBJ2-7, the complete variable domain reads NAGVMQNPRHLVRRRGQEARLRCSPMKGHSHVYWYRQLPEEGLKFMVYLQKENIIDESGMPKERFSAEFPKEGPSILRIQQVVRGDSAAYFCASSPPRTGASYEQYFGPGTRLTVT.

This clonotype was seen a single time. V gene TRBV19 combines with J gene TRBJ2-1; D may be TRBD2 (6 bases). CDR3 length equals 15 residues. Germline CDR1 and CDR2: LNHDA and SQIVND (reference sequence). Trimming took off 1 base at V and 0 bases at J, with 7 bases between the two ends. CDR3: CASSIGGVSYNEQFF. CDR3 nucleotides: TGTGCCAGTAGTATAGGGGGGGTCTCCTACAATGAGCAGTTCTTC.

V usage is TRBV10-3 and J usage is TRBJ1-1; D is undetermined. Germline V gene sequence: CDR1 ENHRY, CDR2 SYGVKD. The CDR3 spans 11 residues. The V gene lost 10 bases and the J gene lost 0 bases, with 6 bases spanning the gap. The CDR3 region is CATILNTEAFF. In nucleotides, the CDR3 is TGTGCCACCATACTGAACACTGAAGCTTTCTTT.

The chain employs TRBV27 and TRBJ1-4; D not certain. Germline V gene lookup returns CDR1 MNHEY and CDR2 SMNVEV (reference sequence). V dropped 5 bases and J dropped 3 bases, with 13 bases sitting between them. The CDR3 length is 15 residues. The CDR3 loop is CASSAPGGANEKLFF. The CDR3 DNA follows: TGTGCCAGCAGTGCGCCAGGCGGTGCTAATGAAAAACTGTTTTTT.

Judged by abundance, this clonotype is medium-sized. This chain links TRBV7-9 with TRBJ2-7; D not resolved. The CDR3 runs to 15 residues. Germline V gives CDR1 SEHNR, CDR2 FQNEAQ (reference sequence). V lost 3 bases and J lost 7, with 19 bases in between. CDR3 DNA: TGTGCCAGCAGCTTGCCGGTCTTATTCATGGGGGAGCAGTACTTC. This gives the protein CASSLPVLFMGEQYF.

This clonotype has only a few counts. This chain connects TRBV19 to TRBJ2-5; D gene unclear. V was cut by 0 bases and J by 3 bases, with 5 bases left in between. The CDR3 has 13 residues. Per the germline V gene, CDR1 is LNHDA and CDR2 is SQIVND (reference sequence). The CDR3 loop reads CASSIDPEETQYF. The CDR3 DNA sequence: TGTGCCAGTAGTATAGATCCTGAAGAGACCCAGTACTTC.

The V and J genes are TRBV5-5 and TRBJ2-5; 7 bases are shared with TRBD1. This CDR3 comprises 15 residues. The ends lost 1 base at V and 5 bases at J; junction bases unmatched: 8. Germline V gene lookup returns CDR1 SGHKS and CDR2 YYEKEE (reference sequence). CDR3 in amino acids: CASSLKGAPLETQYF. The CDR3 bases are TGTGCCAGCAGCTTGAAGGGGGCGCCGCTGGAGACCCAGTACTTC.

A word on this clonotype: This could be a read error, since a much larger clone is one nucleotide away. The chain links TRBV7-2 to TRBJ2-2; D gene uncertain. The CDR3 length is 14 residues. Germline assignment: CDR1 SGHTA and CDR2 FQGNSA. The V gene lost 5 bases and the J gene lost 4 bases, with 11 bases spanning the gap. CDR3 nucleotides: TGTGCCAGCAGCCAACTGGGGTTCACCGGGGAGCTGTTTTTT. Encoded protein: CASSQLGFTGELFF.

This clonotype showed up just a few times. The chain has TRBV15 and TRBJ1-5, with D uncertain. The germline gives CDR1 LNHNV, CDR2 YYDKDF (reference sequence). Trimming took 0 bases from V and 8 from J, leaving 14 bases between them. The CDR3 spans 15 residues. CDR3 DNA sequence: TGTGCCACCAGCAGAGAAACACTTACCTTCAAGCCCCAGCATTTT. Translated: CATSRETLTFKPQHF.

The CDR3 region has the DNA TGTGCCAGCAGGGGACAGGTTCAGACAGATACGCAGTATTTT. This sequence encodes CASRGQVQTDTQYF. The gene calls are TRBV6-5 and TRBJ2-3; 8 nucleotides align to TRBD1. The V gene's germline CDR1 is MNHEY and CDR2 SVGAGI. The V gene end was trimmed by 6 bases and the J gene end by 3 bases; junction bases not matched to a gene: 5. This CDR3 has 14 amino acids.

This clonotype was observed a few times. This chain connects TRBV28 to TRBJ2-7, with a possible D match to TRBD1 (6 bases). V was trimmed by 6 bases and J by 4 bases, leaving 7 bases between them. Germline V gene sequence: CDR1 MDHEN, CDR2 SYDVKM. The CDR3 covers 11 residues. Here the CDR3 reads CASRTGYEQYF. CDR3 coding DNA: TGTGCCAGCAGAACAGGGTACGAGCAGTACTTC.

The CDR3 coding sequence is TGCGCCAGCAGCCAAGAGACGGGCGGGTTAGCCCAGTACTTC. Translated, it gives CASSQETGGLAQYF. The rearrangement links TRBV4-3 to TRBJ2-5; D possibly corresponds to TRBD2 (5 bases). The CDR3 totals 14 residues. With 0 bases removed from V and 9 bases from J, the gap between germline ends came to 14 bases. CDR1 is LGHNA, CDR2 YSLEER, per germline.